These 7 T cell receptor beta chains were all obtained from the same sample, sequenced in a study of T cell repertoires in cytomegalovirus infection. TCRdb re-called the reads with MiXCR, one entry per CDR3 protein. Of just under 500,000 distinct CDR3 sequences listed, 30% to 40% were seen once; the top ten hold about 17%. Antigens of these TCRs are unknown. This specimen consisted of cultured PBMCs, obtained from culture after CMV antigen stimulation. These receptors were collected from a human donor in good health (CMV status not recorded). Some clones in this sample may be carry-over from other donors' samples.

V usage is TRBV7-2 and J usage is TRBJ1-2; D call uncertain. The V gene lost 0 bases and the J gene lost 6 bases, with 14 bases spanning the gap. This CDR3 is 15 amino acids long. Germline-derived CDR1 and CDR2 are SGHTA and FQGNSA. In DNA form, the CDR3 reads TGTGCCAGCAGCTTAGCGCTTAGAGGGAGTAATGGCTACACCTTC. This encodes CASSLALRGSNGYTF. Looking up the rest from reference TRBV7-2 and TRBJ1-2 gives the full variable domain: GAGVSQSPSNKVTEKGKDVELRCDPISGHTALYWYRQSLGQGLEFLIYFQGNSAPDKSGLPSDRFSAERTGGSVSTLTIQRTQQEDSAVYLCASSLALRGSNGYTFGSGTRLTVV.

The chain combines TRBV4-1 with TRBJ2-1; 7 bases match TRBD1. Germline CDR1 is MGHRA and CDR2 is YSYEKL. With V trimmed by 3 bases and J by 10 bases, 6 bases remained unmatched. The CDR3 is made up of 13 amino acids. CDR3 nucleotide sequence: TGCGCCAGCAGCCATGACAGGGTTAGCGAGCAGTTCTTC. The encoded protein is CASSHDRVSEQFF.

There are a few counts of this clonotype. This rearrangement joins TRBV12-3 or TRBV12-4 to TRBJ2-7, with D tentatively TRBD2 (5 bases). Trimming pared 1 base from V and 2 bases from J, leaving 9 bases between. This CDR3 is built from 14 residues. CDR3 loop: CASSLGPGTYEQYV. The CDR3 nucleotides are TGTGCCAGCAGTTTAGGACCGGGAACCTACGAGCAGTACGTC.

The chain recombines TRBV4-1 with TRBJ2-1; 9 bases map to TRBD2. CDR1 and CDR2 (germline): MGHRA, YSYEKL. The CDR3 sequence is 16 residues long. J lost 4 bases, V lost 4 bases, and 8 bases had no gene match. The CDR3 is CASSPPQAGGYNEQFF. As DNA, the CDR3 is TGCGCCAGCAGCCCCCCCCAGGCGGGAGGGTACAATGAGCAGTTCTTC.

This clonotype was counted many times. The genes are TRBV28 and TRBJ1-5; TRBD1 matches 8 bases. Germline V gives CDR1 MDHEN, CDR2 SYDVKM. V lost 6 bases, J lost 6 bases, and 4 bases stayed unmatched. This CDR3 has 13 residues. The CDR3 DNA is TGTGCCAGCAGGGACAGGGCACGTCAGCCCCAGCATTTT. Its protein is CASRDRARQPQHF.

The sample holds one count of this clonotype. The chain combines TRBV7-2 with TRBJ2-7, with D possibly TRBD2 on 5 matching bases. Trimming cost V 1 base and J 4 bases, with 11 bases left between them. CDR3 length: 14 residues. Looked up from germline, CDR1 is SGHTA and CDR2 is FQGNSA. The CDR3 spells CASSLGRAQYEQYF. DNA for the CDR3: TGTGCCAGCAGCTTAGGGCGGGCTCAGTACGAGCAGTACTTC.

The chain joins TRBV12-3 or TRBV12-4 to TRBJ2-7; no clear D gene. The CDR3 length is 12 residues. Trimming pared 3 bases from V and 2 bases from J, leaving 5 bases between. DNA of the CDR3: TGTGCCAGCAGTTTGTCGGCCTACGAGCAGTACTTC. Its protein product is CASSLSAYEQYF.